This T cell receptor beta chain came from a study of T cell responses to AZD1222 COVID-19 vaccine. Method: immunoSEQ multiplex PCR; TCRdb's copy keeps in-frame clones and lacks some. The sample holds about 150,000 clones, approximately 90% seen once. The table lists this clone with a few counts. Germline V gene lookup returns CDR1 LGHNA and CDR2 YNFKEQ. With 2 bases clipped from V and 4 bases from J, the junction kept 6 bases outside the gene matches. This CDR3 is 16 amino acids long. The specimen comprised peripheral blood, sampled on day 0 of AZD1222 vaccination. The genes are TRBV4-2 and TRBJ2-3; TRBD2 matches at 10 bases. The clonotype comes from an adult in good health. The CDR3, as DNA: TGTGCCAGCAGCCAATGGCTAGCGGGAGCAGCAGATACGCAGTATTTT. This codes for CASSQWLAGAADTQYF.